This T cell receptor beta chain originates from a study of beta chain features in type 1 diabetes (dated by TCRdb to 2016 to 2019). The study in broad terms: Mean age, gender distribution, total cell number and subset yield did not differ between patients and healthy donors. The study compared the TCRB repertoires of sorted circulating CD4+ T cell subsets in recently diagnosed type 1 diabetes patients with those in matched healthy donors. Regulatory and stem cell-like memory subsets were isolated from only 8 patients and about eight healthy donors, whereas naive and central memory subsets came from all 30 or so donors. A total of 100 million to 110 million sorted cells were examined across all samples, and a strong correlation was observed between cell number per subset and RNA yield. The paper's findings and limits, for the study overall: PCR might favor shorter templates, but patient and control samples were amplified and corrected together, so any skew would affect both groups equally. Naive, central memory and regulatory TCRB repertoires appeared to be more similar among patients than among healthy donors. HLA sub-analyses involved small numbers of individuals, so any influence of HLA type on TCRB rearrangement remained unresolved. Because cDNA rather than genomic DNA was sequenced, highly expressing activated cells could have been over-represented, although no difference in activation and CD3 levels was found between groups. Patients with type 1 diabetes made fewer insertions and deleted more nucleotides at VDJ recombination sites, implying thymic rearrangement abnormalities. Type 1 diabetes patients showed a moderate but significant shortening of TCRB CDR3 length in all four CD4+ subsets.

As concerns this clone: Its antigen remains unidentified. No clone much larger than this one lies a single base away; base qualities are absent.

From each donor, a single peripheral blood sample of 100 to 150 mL on average was drawn into heparinised tubes. Naive, central memory, regulatory and stem cell-like memory CD4+ T cells were sorted on a BD FACSAria II using a panel including CD45RO, CCR7, CD25, CD127, CD95 and CD27. A purity above 95% was achieved for all sorted populations. PBMCs were isolated right away by Lymphoprep density gradient centrifugation and were stained directly, without culture. Samples were stained and sorted in pairs, with one healthy donor and one patient per experiment, so that batch effects were minimized. All of the isolated RNA was reverse transcribed with the High Capacity cDNA Reverse Transcription Kit, so expressed TCRB transcripts were sequenced. Stem cell-like memory T cell samples underwent survey-depth immunoSEQ sequencing, averaging about 910,000 total reads per sample. Sorted cells were lysed in RLT buffer and RNA was extracted with DNase-treated RNeasy Micro or Mini kits, depending on cell number. Each cell subset was processed on its own to prevent cross-contamination, while patient and healthy donor samples were processed together. The immunoSEQ multiplex PCR was used to amplify TCRB sequences from cDNA, yielding 87-bp fragments that span the CDR3 region. The amplicons were sequenced using the Illumina HiSeq platform. Processing in the source paper ran as follows. PCR bias was computationally corrected using synthetic template baselines, reads within Hamming distance 2 were collapsed, and singletons that could not be merged were discarded. Reads were aligned against IMGT to assign V, D and J genes, CDR3 length and insertions or deletions at six rearrangement sites. Within each subset, clonotype counts were normalized to sorted cell number, after which true diversity and Gini coefficients were computed with the tcR R package. The overlap coefficient, calculated on TCRB nucleotide sequences, was used to quantify repertoire sharing. TCRdb re-hosts the immuneACCESS table, in-frame sequences only. Its copies lack some clones; in the studies checked, an unresolved V gene accounts for under half of them, and the cause for the rest is not known. V and J calls and clone size come straight from that table; D and trimming were deduced from the DNA. The sample table lists roughly 120,000 clones, 40% of them with a count of one. Around 0.07% of the sample is in the top ten clones.

Taken from the germline V gene (reference sequence), the CDR1 and CDR2 loops are LNHDA and SQIVND. CDR3 length: 17 amino acids, cysteine to phenylalanine. Only CDR3 DNA is held: 51 bases, read in frame from base 1. V and J are truncated by 7 bases and 4 bases respectively, leaving an intervening sequence of 23 bases. The clonotype originates from a woman aged 18-35 years in good health. The rearrangement joined TRBV19 to TRBJ2-1; no D gene call is confident. Sequenced: stem cell memory CD4+ T cells from blood. This specimen's cell subset or site label, per the study, means: stem cell-like memory CD4+ T cells. The nucleotide sequence is given as TGTGCCAGTAAGAGCTCGCGAGCGATCCAATATTACAATGAGCAGTTCTTC. It translates to CASKSSRAIQYYNEQFF.